Described below is a single T cell receptor beta chain sequence and its context. As yet, its antigen is unknown. Vbeta (60) and Jbeta (13) primers were used in the PCR. The assay was immunoSEQ multiplex PCR, and TCRdb's table has in-frame clones only and misses some. The table lists around 170,000 clones, roughly 71% of them singletons. These data belong to a study of cytomegalovirus exposure and HLA in healthy donors. Overall study results and limits: A later analysis by the authors found several of the most significant clusters apparently linked to common viral pathogens. Immune exposure was documented only through CMV serostatus. The authors later found TCR association rates varying by HLA locus, with DRB1 most and HLA-C fewest.

The CDR3 loop spans 14 amino acids. V was cut by 4 bases and J by 2 bases, with 12 bases left in between. Germline V gene sequence: CDR1 LNHDA, CDR2 SQIVND (reference sequence). The receptor comes from a girl between 5 and 17 years old in good health and CMV-seronegative. The sequenced sample consisted of PBMCs. The rearrangement uses TRBV19 and TRBJ2-7; perhaps TRBD1 as D (5 bases). CDR3 DNA: TGTGCCAGTAGTACGGGTACAGGACCCTACGAGCAGTACTTC. This codes for CASSTGTGPYEQYF.